The source of this T cell receptor beta chain is a study of cytomegalovirus exposure and HLA in healthy donors. PCR amplification relied on 60 Vbeta primers (plus 13 Jbeta primers). Produced via immunoSEQ multiplex PCR; TCRdb's table is partial and in-frame only. The table records 110,000 to 150,000 clones, just under 85% of them present only once. Germline CDR1 GTSNPN, CDR2 SVGIG (reference sequence). Losses at the gene ends were 2 bases for V and 2 bases for J; bases not matched to a gene: 8. This CDR3 contains 15 residues. The specimen was PBMCs. The V gene is TRBV30, the J gene TRBJ2-5, with 7 bases matching TRBD1. This clonotype was sampled from a woman between 35 and 50 years old in good health and CMV-seronegative. Here the CDR3 DNA reads TGTGCCTGGAGTATAAGACAGGGAATTCAAGAGACCCAGTACTTC. This gives the protein CAWSIRQGIQETQYF. Variable domain in full (rest from reference TRBV30 and TRBJ2-5): SQTIHQWPATLVQPVGSPLSLECTVEGTSNPNLYWYRQAAGRGLQLLFYSVGIGQISSEVPQNLSASRPQDRQFILSSKKLLLSDSGFYLCAWSIRQGIQETQYFGPGTRLLVL.